One sample yielded the 25 T cell receptor beta chains listed below, sequenced in a study of blood T cell repertoires in COVID-19. Profiling relied on immunoSEQ multiplex PCR, and the TCRdb table lists in-frame clones only, not all of them. The sample lists about 230,000 clones, 88% occurring once. The material sequenced was peripheral blood. These receptors were collected from a woman aged 60-75 years with acute or convalescent COVID-19.

The chain joins TRBV6-5 to TRBJ1-3; 9 bases agree with TRBD1. Trimming cost V 6 bases and J 4 bases; bases outside gene matches: 7. This CDR3 is 15 amino acids long. Germline CDR1 MNHEY, CDR2 SVGAGI. The CDR3 DNA reads TGTGCCAGCAGCCGCGGGACAGGGTACGGAAACACCATATATTTT. Amino acids: CASSRGTGYGNTIYF.

The chain joins TRBV19 to TRBJ2-6; D remains ambiguous. The CDR3 has 18 amino acids. Trimming cost V 7 bases and J 4 bases, with 23 bases left between them. Germline CDR1 LNHDA, CDR2 SQIVND (reference sequence). The CDR3 sequence: CASTPRIDIQTGANVLTF. In DNA form, the CDR3 reads TGTGCCAGTACACCCAGGATCGACATCCAAACCGGGGCCAACGTCCTGACTTTC.

The sample holds a few counts of this clone. This chain uses TRBV5-8 with TRBJ2-3, with TRBD2 matching 14 bases. Germline V gives CDR1 SGHTS, CDR2 YDEGEE. The CDR3 loop spans 18 amino acids. The V and J ends lost 4 bases and 5 bases, in that order; junction bases with no gene match: 12. CDR3: CASSGGLAGVGLIDTQYF. The CDR3 DNA reads TGTGCCAGCAGCGGGGGACTAGCGGGAGTTGGGTTGATAGATACGCAGTATTTT.

This chain links TRBV14 with TRBJ1-5; 7 bases are a match to TRBD1. This CDR3 has 14 amino acids. Germline V gene data show CDR1 as SGHDN and CDR2 as FVKESK. J lost 2 bases, V lost 4 bases, and 2 bases had no gene match. This chain's CDR3 is CASSPTGGNQPQHF. CDR3 coding DNA: TGTGCCAGCAGCCCCACAGGGGGCAATCAGCCCCAGCATTTT.

The chain joins TRBV30 to TRBJ2-6; no definite D call. Trimming took 1 base from V and 1 from J, leaving 8 bases between them. This CDR3 is 15 amino acids long. The germline V gene encodes CDR1 GTSNPN and CDR2 SVGIG (reference sequence). The CDR3 spells CAWSAQISGANVLTF. In nucleotides, the CDR3 is TGTGCCTGGAGTGCACAAATTTCTGGGGCCAACGTCCTGACTTTC.

This clone was seen once. The rearrangement uses TRBV6-5 and TRBJ2-3; D may be TRBD2 (5 bases). This CDR3 contains 13 residues. Trimming stripped 8 bases from V and 6 bases from J, with 15 bases between. Germline CDR1 MNHEY, CDR2 SVGAGI. CDR3 DNA: TGTGCCAGCCCCGCTCTGCGGGCGGATACGCAGTATTTT. Translation gives CASPALRADTQYF.

This chain links TRBV5-1 with TRBJ2-1; possible D gene TRBD1, 6 bases. The CDR3 length is 12 residues. Per germline, CDR1 SGHRS and CDR2 YFSETQ. The germline V and J ends were trimmed by 0 bases and 14 bases, with 12 bases remaining between them. CDR3 in amino acids: CASSLVGGPKFF. The CDR3 DNA reads as TGCGCCAGCAGCTTGGTAGGGGGACCGAAGTTCTTC.

This clone was detected once. The chain has TRBV21-1 and TRBJ2-1; the tabulated D call, TRBD1, remains unverified against the DNA. TRBV21-1 is shown as a pseudogene. This CDR3 spans 13 amino acids. CDR3 DNA sequence: TGTGCCAGCAGTCCCTCGGGCAGGGCTGAGCAGTTCTTC. Translating gives CASSPSGRAEQFF.

This chain links TRBV6-5 with TRBJ1-5; 10 nucleotides agree with TRBD1. V was clipped by 4 bases and J by 5 bases; unmatched bases: 8. Germline V gene sequence: CDR1 MNHEY, CDR2 SVGAGI. The CDR3 has 16 residues. In DNA, the CDR3 is TGTGCCAGCAGTTCCACCGGGACAGGGGCGTATCAGCCCCAGCATTTT. It codes for CASSSTGTGAYQPQHF.

The chain carries TRBV9 and TRBJ2-2, with a possible D match to TRBD2 (6 bases). Trimming removed 4 bases from V and 1 base from J, with 14 bases in between. Per the germline V gene, CDR1 is SGDLS and CDR2 is YYNGEE. CDR3 length: 16 amino acids. The CDR3 protein is CASSPRDFLNTGELFF. The CDR3 DNA follows: TGTGCCAGCAGCCCCCGGGACTTCCTGAACACCGGGGAGCTGTTTTTT.

The chain couples TRBV3-1 (or the pseudogene TRBV3-2) to TRBJ2-1; 11 bases are a match to TRBD2. The germline V gene has CDR1 LGHDT and CDR2 YNNKEL (reference sequence). This CDR3 contains 17 residues. The V segment lost 4 bases and the J segment 6 bases; nucleotides outside the gene matches: 11. In DNA, the CDR3 is TGTGCCAGCAGCCCCCTTCTCAGAACTAGCGGGAGCAATGAGCAGTTCTTC. Translating it yields CASSPLLRTSGSNEQFF.

The J gene is TRBJ2-7, the V gene TRBV11-2; a weak D match, TRBD2 (5 bases). This CDR3 region has 14 residues. Trimming cost V 5 bases and J 7 bases, with 18 bases left between them. Per the germline V gene, CDR1 is SGHAT and CDR2 is FQNNGV. In nucleotides, the CDR3 is TGTGCCAGCAGCCCCACTTTCGGGGTAGGGGAGCAGTACTTC. This gives the protein CASSPTFGVGEQYF.

In its sample, this clone was seen a few times. This rearrangement joins TRBV5-1 to TRBJ2-1; the D gene is possibly TRBD2 (5 bases). Germline V lookup: CDR1 SGHRS, CDR2 YFSETQ. This CDR3 comprises 15 residues. The V gene lost 2 bases and the J gene lost 0 bases, with 9 bases spanning the gap. CDR3 amino acids: CASSFSVSSYNEQFF. CDR3 bases: TGCGCCAGCAGCTTTAGCGTCAGCTCCTACAATGAGCAGTTCTTC. The full variable domain, completed using reference TRBV5-1 and TRBJ2-1, is KAGVTQTPRYLIKTRGQQVTLSCSPISGHRSVSWYQQTPGQGLQFLFEYFSETQRNKGNFPGRFSGRQFSNSRSEMNVSTLELGDSALYLCASSFSVSSYNEQFFGPGTRLTVL.

The genes are TRBV27 and TRBJ2-7, with a possible D match to TRBD2 (6 bases). The V and J ends lost 6 bases and 0 bases respectively, with 15 bases between them. Looked up from germline, CDR1 is MNHEY and CDR2 is SMNVEV (reference sequence). The CDR3 loop spans 15 amino acids. CDR3 sequence (DNA): TGTGCCAGCAGACCACCGGGACTGATCTCCTACGAGCAGTACTTC. Translating it yields CASRPPGLISYEQYF.

This chain connects TRBV5-1 to TRBJ1-2; D gene uncertain. The germline CDR1 and CDR2 sequences are SGHRS and YFSETQ. The CDR3 runs 16 residues. V lost 2 bases, J lost 6 bases, and 20 bases lay in between. Here the CDR3 DNA reads TGCGCCAGCAGCTTAGTACATGGTGGGCCCGGGAATGGCTACACCTTC. It codes for CASSLVHGGPGNGYTF.

The gene calls are TRBV7-9 and TRBJ1-2; tentative D call: TRBD1 (6 bases). Germline CDR1 reads SEHNR; CDR2 reads FQNEAQ (reference sequence). V was pared by 5 bases and J by 0 bases, with 16 bases between. The CDR3 has 16 amino acids. The CDR3 sequence is CASSPRQVYANYGYTF. CDR3 sequence (DNA): TGTGCCAGCAGCCCCAGACAGGTCTACGCTAACTATGGCTACACCTTC.

J is TRBJ2-7 and V is TRBV7-2, with TRBD2 matching 8 bases. Germline V lookup: CDR1 SGHTA, CDR2 FQGNSA. J lost 2 bases, V lost 5 bases, and 2 bases had no gene match. The CDR3 sequence is 13 residues long. CDR3 nucleotide sequence: TGTGCCAGCAGCCTGGGACTAGCCTACGAGCAGTACTTC. Translating it yields CASSLGLAYEQYF.

The gene calls are TRBV7-2 and TRBJ2-7, with 8 nucleotides matching TRBD1. Germline V CDR1 and CDR2: SGHTA, FQGNSA. V was pared by 5 bases and J by 4 bases, with 10 bases of the junction left unmatched. CDR3 length: 15 residues. CDR3 coding DNA: TGTGCCAGCAGCCTGGGGACAGGCCAATTGTACGAGCAGTACTTC. Protein: CASSLGTGQLYEQYF.

The chain combines TRBV27 with TRBJ2-7; perhaps TRBD1 as D (6 bases). The CDR3 loop spans 18 amino acids. The germline CDR1 and CDR2 sequences are MNHEY and SMNVEV (reference sequence). The V gene lost 8 bases and the J gene lost 7 bases, with 33 bases spanning the gap. The CDR3 sequence is CASEGVRGSPSNSWEQYF. DNA of the CDR3: TGTGCCAGCGAGGGGGTCAGGGGATCCCCCTCGAATTCGTGGGAGCAGTACTTC.

In its sample, this clone was seen once. The chain couples TRBV6-1 to TRBJ1-4; no reliable D call. Trimming took off 2 bases at V and 14 bases at J, with 6 bases between the two ends. From germline, CDR1 is MNHNS and CDR2 SASEGT. This CDR3 spans 10 amino acids. This chain's CDR3 is CASSEFRLFF. The CDR3 DNA reads as TGTGCCAGCAGTGAATTCAGGCTGTTTTTT.

This clone was observed a few times. The chain couples TRBV19 to TRBJ1-1; D perhaps matches TRBD1 (5 bases). This CDR3 contains 13 residues. V lost 1 base and J 7 bases, leaving 10 bases between the germline ends. Germline V gene data show CDR1 as LNHDA and CDR2 as SQIVND (reference sequence). The CDR3 bases are TGTGCCAGTAGTATAGCAGGGATCGGTGAAGCTTTCTTT. It translates to CASSIAGIGEAFF.

The V gene is TRBV6-2 or TRBV6-3, the J gene TRBJ2-2; TRBD2 is a possible D gene (5 bases). The CDR3 consists of 18 residues. Germline loops: CDR1 MNHEY, CDR2 SVGEGT. Trimming took 0 bases from V and 3 from J, leaving 17 bases between them. As DNA, the CDR3 is TGTGCCAGCAGTTACTCGAGAGGGAAAGGCGGTCACACCGGGGAGCTGTTTTTT. Its protein product is CASSYSRGKGGHTGELFF.

Points on this clone: This same CDR3 is encoded by further DNA sequences in the sample. The chain links TRBV28 to TRBJ1-2; no definite D call. The CDR3 is 13 residues long. The germline V and J ends were trimmed by 1 base and 0 bases, with 3 bases remaining between them. CDR1 and CDR2 from the germline V gene are MDHEN and SYDVKM. Here the CDR3 reads CASSLSANYGYTF. The DNA for the CDR3 is TGTGCCAGCAGTTTATCCGCTAACTATGGCTACACCTTC.

The chain recombines TRBV3-1 (or the pseudogene TRBV3-2) with TRBJ1-2, with a possible D match to TRBD1 (6 bases). The CDR3 runs to 15 residues. Trimming shortened V by 5 bases and J by 2 bases, and 15 bases separated the two germline ends. The germline CDR1 and CDR2 sequences are LGHDT and YNNKEL (reference sequence). CDR3 coding DNA: TGTGCCAGCAGCGTATCAGGGGCTTGGAACTATGGCTACACCTTC. Translated: CASSVSGAWNYGYTF.

This clone was recorded a few times. The V gene is TRBV28, the J gene TRBJ1-4; the D gene is possibly TRBD1 (6 bases). The CDR3 length is 15 residues. Germline values: CDR1 MDHEN, CDR2 SYDVKM. V was pared by 7 bases and J by 4 bases, with 16 bases between. In nucleotides, the CDR3 is TGTGCCAGCATGTTAACAGGGTTAAATAATGAAAAACTGTTTTTT. Translation: CASMLTGLNNEKLFF.